Shown below are 5 T cell receptor beta chains from a single sample sequenced in a study of blood T cell repertoires in COVID-19. Sequencing used immunoSEQ multiplex PCR; TCRdb keeps in-frame clones, though not all of them. The sample carries 85,000 to 100,000 clones, 90% recorded once. The sequencing sample was made of peripheral blood. The receptors here all came from a man in his sixties with acute or convalescent COVID-19.

This clone appeared a few times. V and J are TRBV19 and TRBJ1-1; a weak D match, TRBD1 (6 bases). The CDR3 spans 13 residues. Trimming removed 6 bases at V and 1 base at J, with 9 bases between. The V gene's germline CDR1 is LNHDA and CDR2 SQIVND (reference sequence). The CDR3 reads CASSQGTNTEAFF. CDR3 sequence (DNA): TGTGCCAGTAGCCAGGGGACGAACACTGAAGCTTTCTTT.

The chain carries TRBV7-9 and TRBJ1-1, with 11 bases matching TRBD1. The V gene's germline CDR1 is SEHNR and CDR2 FQNEAQ (reference sequence). V lost 1 base, J lost 1 base, and 2 bases stayed unmatched. The CDR3 covers 16 residues. The CDR3 nucleotides read TGTGCCAGCAGCTTAGGGGACAGGGGGACGAACACTGAAGCTTTCTTT. This encodes CASSLGDRGTNTEAFF. Drawing the rest from reference TRBV7-9 and TRBJ1-1, the complete variable domain is DTGVSQNPRHKITKRGQNVTFRCDPISEHNRLYWYRQTLGQGPEFLTYFQNEAQLEKSRLLSDRFSAERPKGSFSTLEIQRTEQGDSAMYLCASSLGDRGTNTEAFFGQGTRLTVV.

The rearrangement joins TRBV6-5 to TRBJ2-6; 7 bases fit TRBD1. The CDR3 extends over 15 amino acids. Germline V gene sequence: CDR1 MNHEY, CDR2 SVGAGI. V shed 4 bases, J shed 2 bases, and the junction held 2 bases outside the gene matches. Written as DNA, the CDR3 is TGTGCCAGCAGTTCCGGACAGGCTGGGGCCAACGTCCTGACTTTC. Protein sequence: CASSSGQAGANVLTF.

The chain combines TRBV27 with TRBJ1-3, with TRBD1 matching over 8 bases. V lost 5 bases to trimming and J lost 4 bases; unmatched junction nucleotides: 13. The CDR3 runs to 17 residues. Germline assignment: CDR1 MNHEY and CDR2 SMNVEV (reference sequence). This chain's CDR3 is CASSPQTGASSGNTIYF. CDR3 nucleotides: TGTGCCAGCAGTCCCCAGACAGGGGCCAGTTCCGGAAACACCATATATTTT.

CDR3 nucleotide sequence: TGTGCCAGTAGTGATCGGGGGGGGCAGCCCCAGCATTTT. Protein sequence: CASSDRGGQPQHF. The chain is built from TRBV19 and TRBJ1-5; tentatively, D is TRBD1 (5 bases). The germline CDR1 and CDR2 sequences are LNHDA and SQIVND (reference sequence). This CDR3 comprises 13 residues. V dropped 5 bases and J dropped 7 bases, with 12 bases sitting between them.